This T cell receptor (beta chain) was captured by sequencing in a study of shared clonotypes between healthy human individuals. General observations from the study: Among donors, sharing of clonotypes was expected to be affected by sequencing depth. Larger richness was generally estimated for naive than memory subsets. For naive CD4 cells, approximately 5% of clonotypes were shared across a handful of donors.

The authors' processing: ImmunoSEQ junction-only sequences lacked quality scores, so their filtering differed. Assay: immunoSEQ multiplex PCR; the TCRdb copy retains only in-frame clones and omits some. The V and J calls and clone size are taken from that table; D and trimming were inferred from the DNA. The data hold around 550,000 clones, with around 96% observed a single time. In germline, CDR1 is DFQATT, CDR2 SNEGSKA (reference sequence). The CDR3 length is 11 residues. V lost 5 bases, J lost 8 bases, and 12 bases lay in between. In the case of this clone: The antigen remains unidentified.

Sequenced input: naive CD4+ T cells sorted from blood. Subset described: CD45RA+ positively selected. The TCR sequence derives from a woman aged 30 to 39 in good health. This chain joins TRBV20-1 and TRBJ1-1; perhaps TRBD1 as D (5 bases). CDR3 sequence (DNA): TGCAGTGCTCCAGAACACAGGGAAGCTTTCTTT. Its protein is CSAPEHREAFF.